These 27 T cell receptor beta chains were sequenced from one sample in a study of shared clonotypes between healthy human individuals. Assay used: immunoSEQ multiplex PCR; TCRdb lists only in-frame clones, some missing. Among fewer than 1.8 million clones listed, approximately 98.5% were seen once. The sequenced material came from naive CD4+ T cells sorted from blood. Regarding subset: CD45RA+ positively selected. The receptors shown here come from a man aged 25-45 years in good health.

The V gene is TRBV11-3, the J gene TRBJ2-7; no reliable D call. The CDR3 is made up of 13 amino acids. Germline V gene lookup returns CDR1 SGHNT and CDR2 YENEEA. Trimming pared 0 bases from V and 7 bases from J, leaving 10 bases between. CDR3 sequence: CASSLDTAREQYF. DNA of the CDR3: TGTGCCAGCAGCTTAGATACTGCTAGGGAGCAGTACTTC.

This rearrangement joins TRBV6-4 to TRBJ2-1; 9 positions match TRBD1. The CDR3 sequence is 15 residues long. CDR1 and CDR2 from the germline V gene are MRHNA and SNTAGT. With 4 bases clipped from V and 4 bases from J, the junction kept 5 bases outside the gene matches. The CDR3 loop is CASSADRGVYNEQFF. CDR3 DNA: TGTGCCAGCAGTGCTGACAGGGGGGTATACAATGAGCAGTTCTTC.

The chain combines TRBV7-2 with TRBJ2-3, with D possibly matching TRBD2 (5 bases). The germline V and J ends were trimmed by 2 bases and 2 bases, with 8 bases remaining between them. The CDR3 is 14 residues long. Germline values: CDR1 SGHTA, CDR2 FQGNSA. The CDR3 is CASSLTDYTDTQYF. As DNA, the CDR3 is TGTGCCAGCAGCTTAACCGACTACACAGATACGCAGTATTTT.

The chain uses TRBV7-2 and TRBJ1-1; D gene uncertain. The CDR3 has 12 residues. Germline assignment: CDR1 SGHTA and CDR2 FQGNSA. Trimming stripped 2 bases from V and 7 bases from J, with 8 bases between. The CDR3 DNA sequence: TGTGCCAGCAGCTTACAAAAGAGTGAAGCTTTCTTT. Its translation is CASSLQKSEAFF. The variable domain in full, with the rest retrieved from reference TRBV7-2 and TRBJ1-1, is GAGVSQSPSNKVTEKGKDVELRCDPISGHTALYWYRQSLGQGLEFLIYFQGNSAPDKSGLPSDRFSAERTGGSVSTLTIQRTQQEDSAVYLCASSLQKSEAFFGQGTRLTVV.

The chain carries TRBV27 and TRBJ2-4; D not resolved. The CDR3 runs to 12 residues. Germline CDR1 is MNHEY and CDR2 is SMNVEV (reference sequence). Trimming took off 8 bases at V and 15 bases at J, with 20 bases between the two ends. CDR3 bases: TGTGCCAGCTCCCCACGGCCGGGCATCAGGTACTTC. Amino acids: CASSPRPGIRYF.

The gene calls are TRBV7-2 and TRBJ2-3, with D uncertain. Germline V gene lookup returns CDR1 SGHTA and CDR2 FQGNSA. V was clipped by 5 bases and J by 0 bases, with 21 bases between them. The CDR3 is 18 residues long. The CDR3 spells CASSLPPDLPTSTDTQYF. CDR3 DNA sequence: TGTGCCAGCAGCCTCCCGCCGGATCTACCTACTAGCACAGATACGCAGTATTTT.

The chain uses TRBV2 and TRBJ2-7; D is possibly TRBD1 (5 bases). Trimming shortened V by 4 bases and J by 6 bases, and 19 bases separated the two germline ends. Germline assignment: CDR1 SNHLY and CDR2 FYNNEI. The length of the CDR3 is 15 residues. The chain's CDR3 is CASSAPLRRVGEQYF. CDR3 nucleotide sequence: TGTGCCAGCAGTGCCCCTCTACGCAGGGTCGGCGAGCAGTACTTC.

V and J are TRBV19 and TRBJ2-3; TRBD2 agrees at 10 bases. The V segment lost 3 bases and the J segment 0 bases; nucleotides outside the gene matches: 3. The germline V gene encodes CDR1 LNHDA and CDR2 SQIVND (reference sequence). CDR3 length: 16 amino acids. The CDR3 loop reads CASSITSGISTDTQYF. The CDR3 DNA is TGTGCCAGTAGTATTACTAGCGGGATTAGCACAGATACGCAGTATTTT.

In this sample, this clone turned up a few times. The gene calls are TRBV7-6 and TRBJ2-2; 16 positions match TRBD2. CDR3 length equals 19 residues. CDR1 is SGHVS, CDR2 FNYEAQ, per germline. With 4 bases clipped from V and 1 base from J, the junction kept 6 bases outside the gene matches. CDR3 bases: TGTGCCAGCAGCTCCCACGGGACTAGCGGGAGGGTGAACACCGGGGAGCTGTTTTTT. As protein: CASSSHGTSGRVNTGELFF.

The CDR3 DNA is TGTGCCACCAGCACCCAGCTCTCACTTCTCAACGAGCAGTACTTC. Its translation: CATSTQLSLLNEQYF. The chain recombines TRBV15 with TRBJ2-7, with no clear D. The CDR3 has 15 residues. V lost 4 bases to trimming and J lost 5 bases, with 18 bases between them. The germline V gene encodes CDR1 LNHNV and CDR2 YYDKDF (reference sequence).

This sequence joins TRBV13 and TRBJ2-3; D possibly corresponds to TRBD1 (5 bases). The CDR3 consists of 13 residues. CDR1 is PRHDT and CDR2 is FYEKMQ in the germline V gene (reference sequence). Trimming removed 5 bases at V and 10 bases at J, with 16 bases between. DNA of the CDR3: TGTGCCAGCAGCCAAAGACAGCGCCTACCGCAGTATTTT. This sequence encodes CASSQRQRLPQYF.

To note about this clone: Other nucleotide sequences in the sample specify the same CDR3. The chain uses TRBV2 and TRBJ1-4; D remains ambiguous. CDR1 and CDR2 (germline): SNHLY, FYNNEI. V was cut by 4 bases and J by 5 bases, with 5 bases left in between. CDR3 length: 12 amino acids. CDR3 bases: TGTGCCAGCAGTGTGGGGAATGAAAAACTGTTTTTT. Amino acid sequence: CASSVGNEKLFF.

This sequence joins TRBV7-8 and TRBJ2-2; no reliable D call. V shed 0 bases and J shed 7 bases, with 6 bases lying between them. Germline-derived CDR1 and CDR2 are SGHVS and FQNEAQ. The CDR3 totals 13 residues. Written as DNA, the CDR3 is TGTGCCAGCAGCTTAGCGCGCAGCGGGGAGCTGTTTTTT. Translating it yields CASSLARSGELFF.

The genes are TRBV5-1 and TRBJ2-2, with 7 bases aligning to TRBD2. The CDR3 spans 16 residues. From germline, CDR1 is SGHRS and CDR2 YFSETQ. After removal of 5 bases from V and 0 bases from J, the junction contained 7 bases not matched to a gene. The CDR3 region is CASSRGGPSNTGELFF. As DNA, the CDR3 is TGCGCCAGCAGTCGGGGAGGGCCTTCGAACACCGGGGAGCTGTTTTTT.

CDR3 sequence reads: CASSAYTNDRGPGYTF. The DNA for the CDR3 is TGTGCCAGCTCAGCCTACACCAACGACAGGGGGCCTGGCTACACCTTC. This chain connects TRBV18 to TRBJ1-2, with TRBD1 matching over 10 bases. J lost 7 bases, V lost 5 bases, and 13 bases had no gene match. Germline lookup yields CDR1 KGHSH and CDR2 LQKENI. The CDR3 runs 16 residues.

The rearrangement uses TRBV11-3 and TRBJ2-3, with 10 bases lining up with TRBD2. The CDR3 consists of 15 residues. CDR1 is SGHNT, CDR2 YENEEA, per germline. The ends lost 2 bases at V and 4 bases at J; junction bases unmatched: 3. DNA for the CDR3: TGTGCCAGCAGCTTAAGCGGGAGGGCCGCAGATACGCAGTATTTT. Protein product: CASSLSGRAADTQYF.

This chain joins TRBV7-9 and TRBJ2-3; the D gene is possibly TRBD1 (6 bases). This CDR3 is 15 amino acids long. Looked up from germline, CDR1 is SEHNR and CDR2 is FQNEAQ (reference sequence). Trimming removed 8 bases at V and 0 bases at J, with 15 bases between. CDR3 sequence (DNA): TGTGCCAGCGTTTTGGGGGACACTAGCACAGATACGCAGTATTTT. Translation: CASVLGDTSTDTQYF.

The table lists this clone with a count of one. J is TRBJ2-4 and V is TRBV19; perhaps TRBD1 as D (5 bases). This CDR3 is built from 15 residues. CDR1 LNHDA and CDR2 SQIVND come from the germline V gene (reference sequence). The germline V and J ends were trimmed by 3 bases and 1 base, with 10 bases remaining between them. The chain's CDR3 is CASSIPGMAKNIQYF. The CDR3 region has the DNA TGTGCCAGTAGTATTCCAGGGATGGCCAAAAACATTCAGTACTTC.

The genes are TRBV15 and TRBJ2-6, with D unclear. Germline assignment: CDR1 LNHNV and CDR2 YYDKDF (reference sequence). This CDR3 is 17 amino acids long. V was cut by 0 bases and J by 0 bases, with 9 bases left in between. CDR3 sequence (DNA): TGTGCCACCAGCAGAGATATCCAGAACTCTGGGGCCAACGTCCTGACTTTC. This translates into CATSRDIQNSGANVLTF.

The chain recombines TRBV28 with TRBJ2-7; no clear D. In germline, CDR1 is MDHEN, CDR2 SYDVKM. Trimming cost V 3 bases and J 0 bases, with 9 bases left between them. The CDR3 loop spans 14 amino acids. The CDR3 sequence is CASSFTGSSYEQYF. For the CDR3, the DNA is TGTGCCAGCAGTTTTACGGGTAGCTCCTACGAGCAGTACTTC.

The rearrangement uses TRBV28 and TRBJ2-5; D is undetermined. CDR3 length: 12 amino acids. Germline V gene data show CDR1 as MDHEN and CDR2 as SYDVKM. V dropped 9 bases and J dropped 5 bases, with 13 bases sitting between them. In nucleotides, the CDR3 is TGTGCCAGTACCGCTCAAACGGAGACCCAGTACTTC. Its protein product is CASTAQTETQYF.

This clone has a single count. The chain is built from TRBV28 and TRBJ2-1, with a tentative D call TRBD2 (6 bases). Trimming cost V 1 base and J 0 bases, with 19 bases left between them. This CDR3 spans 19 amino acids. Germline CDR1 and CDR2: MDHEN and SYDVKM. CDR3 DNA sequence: TGTGCCAGCAGTTTATTCTTAGAGGGACTCTCTAGCTCCTACAATGAGCAGTTCTTC. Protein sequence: CASSLFLEGLSSSYNEQFF. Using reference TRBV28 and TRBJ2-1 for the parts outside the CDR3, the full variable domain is DVKVTQSSRYLVKRTGEKVFLECVQDMDHENMFWYRQDPGLGLRLIYFSYDVKMKEKGDIPEGYSVSREKKERFSLILESASTNQTSMYLCASSLFLEGLSSSYNEQFFGPGTRLTVL.

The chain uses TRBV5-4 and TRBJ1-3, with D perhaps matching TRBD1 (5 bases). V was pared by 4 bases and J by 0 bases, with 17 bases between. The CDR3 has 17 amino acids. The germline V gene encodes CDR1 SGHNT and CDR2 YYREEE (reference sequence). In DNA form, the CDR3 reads TGTGCCAGCAGCGTGAAAAGTCAGGGTCACTCTGGAAACACCATATATTTT. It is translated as CASSVKSQGHSGNTIYF. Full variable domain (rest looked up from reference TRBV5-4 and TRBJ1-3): ETGVTQSPTHLIKTRGQQVTLRCSSQSGHNTVSWYQQALGQGPQFIFQYYREEENGRGNFPPRFSGLQFPNYSSELNVNALELDDSALYLCASSVKSQGHSGNTIYFGEGSWLTVV.

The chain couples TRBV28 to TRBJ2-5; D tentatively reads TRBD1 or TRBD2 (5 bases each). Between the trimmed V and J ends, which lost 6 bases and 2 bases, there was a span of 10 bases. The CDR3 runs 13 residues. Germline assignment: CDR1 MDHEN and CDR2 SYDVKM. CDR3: CASRRDGQETQYF. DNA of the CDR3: TGTGCCAGCAGAAGGGACGGACAAGAGACCCAGTACTTC.

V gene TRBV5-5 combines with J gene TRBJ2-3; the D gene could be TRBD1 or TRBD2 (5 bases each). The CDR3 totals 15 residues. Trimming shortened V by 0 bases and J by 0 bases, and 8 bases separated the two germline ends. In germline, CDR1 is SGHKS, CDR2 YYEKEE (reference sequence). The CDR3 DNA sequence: TGTGCCAGCAGCTTGGGGGACGGGAGCACAGATACGCAGTATTTT. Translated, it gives CASSLGDGSTDTQYF. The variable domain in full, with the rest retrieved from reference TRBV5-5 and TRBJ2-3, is DAGVTQSPTHLIKTRGQQVTLRCSPISGHKSVSWYQQVLGQGPQFIFQYYEKEERGRGNFPDRFSARQFPNYSSELNVNALLLGDSALYLCASSLGDGSTDTQYFGPGTRLTVL.

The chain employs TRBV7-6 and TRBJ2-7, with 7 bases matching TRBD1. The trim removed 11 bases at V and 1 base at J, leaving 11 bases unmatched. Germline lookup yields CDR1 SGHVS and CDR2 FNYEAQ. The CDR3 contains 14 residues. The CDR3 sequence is CACSDREGSYEQYF. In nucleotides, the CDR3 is TGTGCCTGCTCCGACAGGGAAGGTTCCTACGAGCAGTACTTC.

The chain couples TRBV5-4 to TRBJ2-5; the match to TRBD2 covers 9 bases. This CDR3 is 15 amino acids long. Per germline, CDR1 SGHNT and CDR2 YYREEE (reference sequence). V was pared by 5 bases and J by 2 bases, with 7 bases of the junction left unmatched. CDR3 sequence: CASRKREEGQETQYF. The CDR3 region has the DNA TGTGCCAGCAGAAAGCGGGAGGAGGGGCAAGAGACCCAGTACTTC.